The 27 T cell receptor beta chains reported below all come from one sample, sequenced in a study of T cells in women clearing cervical HPV infection. Clones were read by immunoSEQ multiplex PCR, and TCRdb kept only the in-frame ones, dropping some. The data show 21,000 or so clones, and the top ten clones hold around 24%. The source material was blood buffy coat. These receptors were obtained from a woman between 18 and 70 years old with a cervical HPV16 infection that either progressed to CIN3+ or cleared (not recorded which).

Regarding this clone: The read falls 3 residues short of the CDR3 end, and the missing part is taken from the germline J gene. V usage is TRBV7-9 and J usage is TRBJ2-1; 10 nucleotides line up with TRBD1. The V segment lost 3 bases and the J segment 2 bases; nucleotides outside the gene matches: 1. This CDR3 region has 15 residues. Germline lookup yields CDR1 SEHNR and CDR2 FQNEAQ (reference sequence). CDR3 DNA (partial): TGTGCCAGCAGCTTCGGGACAGGGGCCTACAATGAG. It codes for CASSFGTGAYNE. The full CDR3 is CASSFGTGAYNEQFF. The variable domain in full, completed from reference TRBV7-9 and TRBJ2-1, reads DTGVSQNPRHKITKRGQNVTFRCDPISEHNRLYWYRQTLGQGPEFLTYFQNEAQLEKSRLLSDRFSAERPKGSFSTLEIQRTEQGDSAMYLCASSFGTGAYNEQFFGPGTRLTVL.

As concerns this clone: The DNA ends 3 residues before the CDR3 does, and the rest of the CDR3 is filled in from the germline J gene. The genes are TRBV7-3 and TRBJ2-2; no definite D call. V was trimmed by 2 bases and J by 6 bases, leaving 7 bases between them. CDR3 length: 13 residues. Germline values: CDR1 SGHTA, CDR2 FQGTGA. Incomplete CDR3 DNA: TGTGCCAGCAGCTTACACAGCCCCGGGGAG. Residues: CASSLHSPGE. The full CDR3 protein is CASSLHSPGELFF. The full variable domain, in which reference TRBV7-3 and TRBJ2-2 provide the parts outside the CDR3, is GAGVSQTPSNKVTEKGKYVELRCDPISGHTALYWYRQSLGQGPEFLIYFQGTGAADDSGLPNDRFFAVRPEGSVSTLKIQRTERGDSAVYLCASSLHSPGELFFGEGSRLTVL.

Concerning this clone: The read ends 3 residues before the CDR3 terminus; that terminus is restored from the germline J gene. The V gene is TRBV19, the J gene TRBJ1-1, with TRBD1 matching over 7 bases. The CDR3 extends over 14 amino acids. J was trimmed by 5 bases and V by 5 bases; bases with no gene match: 8. Germline values: CDR1 LNHDA, CDR2 SQIVND (reference sequence). The covered CDR3 bases are TGTGCCAGTAGTCCCAGGGGGACCTCGACTGAA. As protein: CASSPRGTSTE. The entire CDR3 is CASSPRGTSTEAFF.

A word on this clone: The read ends 3 residues early relative to the CDR3; the germline J gene fills the gap. This chain uses TRBV13 with TRBJ2-1, with 7 bases aligning to TRBD2. The CDR3 is 17 residues long. Germline V gene sequence: CDR1 PRHDT, CDR2 FYEKMQ (reference sequence). V shed 5 bases and J 1 base; nucleotides not matched to a gene: 11. Partial CDR3 DNA: TGTGCCAGCAGCCAACGGACTAGGTATCGGTCCTACAATGAG. Amino acid sequence: CASSQRTRYRSYNE. The CDR3 in full is CASSQRTRYRSYNEQFF.

About this clone itself: The missing CDR3 end, 3 residues past where the read stops, is filled in from the germline J gene. The chain combines TRBV10-3 with TRBJ1-1, with D possibly being TRBD1 (6 bases). The V end was cut by 6 bases, the J end by 2 bases, with 13 bases between. CDR3 size: 14 residues. The germline V gene encodes CDR1 ENHRY and CDR2 SYGVKD. The CDR3 is CAISTGTKNTEAFF. CDR3 DNA (partial): TGTGCCATCAGCACCGGGACAAAAAACACTGAA.

Concerning this clone itself: Coverage ceases 3 residues before the CDR3 finishes, and the germline J gene fills in the end. V is TRBV19 and J is TRBJ2-5, with TRBD2 matching 8 bases. The CDR3 sequence is 15 residues long. Trimming cost V 6 bases and J 2 bases; bases outside gene matches: 8. Germline V CDR1 and CDR2: LNHDA, SQIVND (reference sequence). The CDR3 bases that were read are TGTGCCAGTAGCCGCGCCGGGGGGGGTCAAGAGACC. Translation gives CASSRAGGGQET. The whole CDR3 is CASSRAGGGQETQYF.

With respect to this clone: Coverage ceases 3 residues before the CDR3 finishes, and the germline J gene fills in the end. V gene TRBV2 combines with J gene TRBJ2-3, with D possibly TRBD2 on 5 matching bases. CDR1 is SNHLY and CDR2 is FYNNEI in the germline V gene. V lost 0 bases and J lost 2, with 21 bases in between. The CDR3 has 19 residues. This chain's CDR3 is CASSEALKFSGRNTDTQYF. CDR3 DNA (partial): TGTGCCAGCAGTGAAGCGCTTAAATTCAGCGGAAGAAACACAGATACG.

To note about this clone: The CDR3 end is not reached by the read, which stops 3 residues before it; the germline J gene fills it in. The chain recombines TRBV6-2 or TRBV6-3 with TRBJ1-1, with unresolved D. V was clipped by 2 bases and J by 0 bases, with 7 bases between them. Germline V gene lookup returns CDR1 MNHEY and CDR2 SVGEGT. This CDR3 has 14 residues. CDR3: CASSYTRMNTEAFF. CDR3 bases read: TGTGCCAGCAGTTACACTCGCATGAACACTGAA.

With regard to this clone: The read terminates 3 residues before the CDR3 end, so the remaining end is supplied by the germline J gene. V usage is TRBV7-9 and J usage is TRBJ2-3, with a possible D match to TRBD2 (6 bases). The CDR3 consists of 15 residues. Germline lookup yields CDR1 SEHNR and CDR2 FQNEAQ (reference sequence). The V end was cut by 1 base, the J end by 0 bases, with 8 bases between. CDR3 sequence: CASSLDSGSTDTQYF. CDR3 bases read: TGTGCCAGCAGCTTAGATAGCGGAAGCACAGATACG.

In the case of this clone: The read halts 3 residues ahead of the CDR3 end, with the missing end drawn from the germline J gene. The rearrangement uses TRBV29-1 and TRBJ2-1; D is possibly TRBD2 (6 bases). This CDR3 has 13 residues. Trimming removed 6 bases at V and 8 bases at J, with 17 bases between. Germline assignment: CDR1 SQVTM and CDR2 ANQGSEA. The sequenced part of the CDR3 DNA is TGCAGCGTCTGGACTAATGATATCCATGAG. Translating gives CSVWTNDIHE. The full CDR3 protein is CSVWTNDIHEQFF.

Incomplete CDR3 DNA: TGTGCCAGCAGCTCCCGACTAGCGGACTACGAG. This sequence encodes CASSSRLADYE. The full CDR3 sequence reads CASSSRLADYEQYF. J is TRBJ2-7 and V is TRBV7-2; TRBD2 aligns across 9 bases. From the germline J gene comes the end of the CDR3, since the read stops 3 residues before it. CDR3 length: 14 residues. Germline CDR1 SGHTA, CDR2 FQGNSA. Trimming removed 4 bases from V and 3 bases from J; junction bases left unmatched: 4.

Turning to this clone: The read gets to within 3 residues of the CDR3 end, and the germline J gene fills in the rest. This chain links TRBV19 with TRBJ2-5, with TRBD1 identical over 12 bases. Germline CDR1 is LNHDA and CDR2 is SQIVND (reference sequence). V lost 4 bases, J lost 1 base, and 4 bases stayed unmatched. The CDR3 length is 16 residues. CDR3 DNA (partial): TGTGCCAGTAGTACGGGACAGGGGGCGAGCCAAGAGACC. Residues: CASSTGQGASQET. The entire CDR3 protein is CASSTGQGASQETQYF.

About this clone itself: The CDR3 extends 3 residues past the end of the read, so its final part is completed from the germline J gene. This chain connects TRBV9 to TRBJ1-4; TRBD1 is a possible D gene (5 bases). The CDR3 is 14 residues long. Germline V gene sequence: CDR1 SGDLS, CDR2 YYNGEE. CDR3 DNA (partial): TGTGCCAGCTGGTCAGGGAATGATAATTCACCA. It is translated as CASWSGNDNSP. The full CDR3 protein is CASWSGNDNSPLFF.

About this clone: The missing CDR3 end, 3 residues past where the read stops, is filled in from the germline J gene. The chain recombines TRBV28 with TRBJ2-3; 9 bases align to TRBD2. This CDR3 contains 14 residues. After removal of 6 bases from V and 0 bases from J, the junction contained 1 base not matched to a gene. Per germline, CDR1 MDHEN and CDR2 SYDVKM. CDR3 DNA, as far as it was read: TGTGCCAGCAGCACTAGCGGGAGCACAGATACG. Residues: CASSTSGSTDT. The whole CDR3 is CASSTSGSTDTQYF.

The CDR3 sequence: CASSLLPGLEQYF. The sequenced CDR3 bases are TGTGCCAGCAGTTTATTGCCAGGCCTCGAG. This sequence joins TRBV12-3 or TRBV12-4 and TRBJ2-7; no clear D. The read halts 3 residues ahead of the CDR3 end, with the missing end drawn from the germline J gene. V dropped 2 bases and J dropped 6 bases, with 11 bases sitting between them. The CDR3 spans 13 residues.

The CDR3 loop is CAINSGQGADNEQFF. The covered CDR3 bases are TGTGCCATCAATAGTGGGCAGGGGGCGGACAATGAG. This sequence joins TRBV10-3 and TRBJ2-1; 8 positions agree with TRBD1. The read ends 3 residues shy of where the CDR3 ends; the end is completed using the germline J gene. V lost 7 bases to trimming and J lost 5 bases; unmatched junction nucleotides: 10. CDR3 length equals 15 residues. The germline V gene has CDR1 ENHRY and CDR2 SYGVKD.

Of note for this clone: The CDR3 end lies 3 residues beyond the end of the read and is filled in from the germline J gene. This chain links TRBV6-1 with TRBJ1-5; D remains ambiguous. Trimming removed 2 bases from V and 0 bases from J, with 11 bases in between. CDR3 size: 16 residues. Germline V CDR1 and CDR2: MNHNS, SASEGT. The covered CDR3 bases are TGTGCCAGCAGTGAATTGGGCACCTATAGCAATCAGCCC. Translating it yields CASSELGTYSNQP. The CDR3 in its entirety is CASSELGTYSNQPQHF.

The CDR3 here is CASSSTTSGFYNEQFF. The CDR3 DNA, read in part, is TGTGCCAGCAGCTCCACCACTAGCGGGTTTTACAATGAG. The chain is built from TRBV7-8 and TRBJ2-1; 9 bases line up with TRBD2. The read stops 3 residues short of the end of the CDR3; the missing end is completed from the germline J gene. Unmatched junction bases numbered 8, after V lost 4 bases and J lost 4 bases. This CDR3 region has 16 residues. Germline V gene sequence: CDR1 SGHVS, CDR2 FQNEAQ.

Comments on this clone: The DNA ends 3 residues before the CDR3 does, and the rest of the CDR3 is filled in from the germline J gene. The chain combines TRBV30 with TRBJ2-1, with a tentative D call TRBD2 (6 bases). V was shortened by 5 bases and J by 4 bases, with 15 bases between the two germline ends. The CDR3 length is 14 residues. Germline CDR1 is GTSNPN and CDR2 is SVGIG (reference sequence). This chain's CDR3 is CAWVNLATYNEQFF. The part of the CDR3 DNA that was read is TGTGCCTGGGTCAATCTAGCGACATACAATGAG.

On this clone: Coverage ceases 3 residues before the CDR3 finishes, and the germline J gene fills in the end. The chain joins TRBV18 to TRBJ1-5; D perhaps matches TRBD1 (5 bases). CDR3 length equals 17 residues. Germline V gives CDR1 KGHSH, CDR2 LQKENI. V lost 5 bases, J lost 1 base, and 18 bases lay in between. The CDR3 spells CASSNNQGGGSNQPQHF. CDR3 DNA (partial): TGTGCCAGCTCAAATAACCAGGGTGGAGGCAGCAATCAGCCC.

Points on this clone: The read ends 3 residues early relative to the CDR3; the germline J gene fills the gap. V gene TRBV20-1 combines with J gene TRBJ2-1, with 9 bases matching TRBD2. Per the germline V gene, CDR1 is DFQATT and CDR2 is SNEGSKA (reference sequence). J gave up 4 bases and V 5 bases, and 6 bases lay outside the gene matches. The CDR3 is 14 residues long. The CDR3 sequence: CSAEETSGYNEQFF. The part of the CDR3 DNA that was read is TGCAGTGCTGAGGAGACTAGCGGTTACAATGAG.

Remarks on this clone: Read data end 3 residues before the CDR3 end; the end is taken from the germline J gene. This chain connects TRBV5-1 to TRBJ1-1, with 7 bases fitting TRBD1. Germline V gene lookup returns CDR1 SGHRS and CDR2 YFSETQ. This CDR3 has 15 amino acids. J lost 3 bases, V lost 1 base, and 6 bases had no gene match. The sequenced CDR3 bases are TGCGCCAGCAGCTTGTTAGGCCAGGGGGACACTGAA. Translated: CASSLLGQGDTE. The whole CDR3 reads CASSLLGQGDTEAFF.

Notes on this clone: The read ends 3 residues early relative to the CDR3; the germline J gene fills the gap. This sequence joins TRBV6-4 and TRBJ2-2; 10 bases align to TRBD1. V lost 3 bases and J lost 3; bases outside the gene matches: 1. The V gene's germline CDR1 is MRHNA and CDR2 SNTAGT. The CDR3 consists of 15 residues. CDR3 bases read: TGTGCCAGCAGTGAAGGACAGGGGGACACCGGGGAG. Translation gives CASSEGQGDTGE. The complete CDR3 sequence is CASSEGQGDTGELFF.

Turning to this clone: With the read ending 3 residues before the CDR3 end, the germline J gene is used to fill in that end. The J gene is TRBJ2-5, the V gene TRBV19; D remains ambiguous. The germline V and J ends were trimmed by 5 bases and 4 bases, with 8 bases remaining between them. The CDR3 loop spans 12 amino acids. Germline V CDR1 and CDR2: LNHDA, SQIVND (reference sequence). Partial CDR3 DNA: TGTGCCAGTAGTGGGCCACGAGAGACC. Residues: CASSGPRET. The entire CDR3 protein reads CASSGPRETQYF.

Regarding this clone: The read comes to an end 3 residues before the CDR3 does, leaving the germline J gene to fill in the end. V is TRBV20-1 and J is TRBJ2-3; D is ambiguous. This CDR3 spans 13 amino acids. Trimming cost V 1 base and J 4 bases, with 9 bases left between them. Germline V lookup: CDR1 DFQATT, CDR2 SNEGSKA (reference sequence). The sequenced CDR3 bases are TGCAGTGCTAGAGTAGTTCCATCAGATACG. It yields the protein CSARVVPSDT. The CDR3 as a whole reads CSARVVPSDTQYF.

For this clone: The read ends 3 residues early relative to the CDR3; the germline J gene fills the gap. The chain has TRBV5-6 and TRBJ2-7, with TRBD1 identical over 7 bases. V dropped 4 bases and J dropped 4; count of bases not matched to a gene: 5. The CDR3 covers 13 residues. Per the germline V gene, CDR1 is SGHDT and CDR2 is YYEEEE. CDR3 DNA, as far as it was read: TGTGCCAGCAGCCCGGGACAGCCATACGAG. Protein product: CASSPGQPYE. The entire CDR3 reads CASSPGQPYEQYF.

Remarks on this clone: The read terminates 3 residues ahead of where the CDR3 ends, so the germline J gene completes it. V and J are TRBV7-9 and TRBJ2-7; 9 bases align to TRBD2. V lost 7 bases, J lost 5 bases, and 6 bases stayed unmatched. Per germline, CDR1 SEHNR and CDR2 FQNEAQ (reference sequence). This CDR3 is 13 amino acids long. CDR3 DNA (partial): TGTGCCAGCACGGGCGGGAGGGTCGACGAG. Translation gives CASTGGRVDE. The whole CDR3 reads CASTGGRVDEQYF. Full variable domain (missing parts from reference TRBV7-9 and TRBJ2-7): DTGVSQNPRHKITKRGQNVTFRCDPISEHNRLYWYRQTLGQGPEFLTYFQNEAQLEKSRLLSDRFSAERPKGSFSTLEIQRTEQGDSAMYLCASTGGRVDEQYFGPGTRLTVT.